The TCR beta chain described here comes from a study of Graves' ophthalmopathy and Graves' hyperthyroidism. The overall study: There was a collection of peripheral blood at initial diagnosis, before any treatment. Overall study findings and caveats: The authors also found most expanded thyroid clonotypes above 0.001 frequency in blood.

Patients were left out if they had other autoimmune diseases, uncontrolled infections, pregnancy or lactation. As the starting material, over 9 ml of fresh peripheral blood yielded the PBMCs. RNA transcripts served as template for amplifying TCR beta CDR3 sequences. First-round RT-PCR relied on HTBI primers, and a second-round multiplex PCR came next. From the multiplex PCR reads, TCRdb called clonotypes with MiXCR, one entry per CDR3 protein. The sample lists fewer than 70,000 distinct CDR3 sequences, approximately 50% occurring once. Trimming removed 4 bases from V and 0 bases from J, with 10 bases in between. There are 15 residues in the CDR3. The germline CDR1 and CDR2 sequences are MDHEN and SYDVKM. On this clonotype itself: Its antigen is undetermined.

This chain uses TRBV28 with TRBJ2-4; no reliable D call. The sequenced material came from peripheral blood. This clonotype originated in an adult woman with Graves' ophthalmopathy. CDR3 coding DNA: TGTGCCAGCAGTTACCCGGAACAAGCCAAAAACATTCAGTACTTC. It is translated as CASSYPEQAKNIQYF.